Listed below are T cell receptor beta chains from one sample, sequenced in a study of cytotoxic CD8 clonotypes in ibrutinib-treated CLL. The assay was immunoSEQ multiplex PCR, and TCRdb's table has in-frame clones only and misses some. The sample lists 35,000 or so clones, approximately 69% occurring once. Specimen: PBMCs, collected before ibrutinib treatment. Receptor source: a human donor with chronic lymphocytic leukemia. Each CDR3 is given with its conserved first and last residue. Fields, in order: V gene, J gene, CDR3 protein.

V: TRBV6-5
J: TRBJ2-7
CDR3: CASTPTGVGSYEQYF

V: TRBV9
J: TRBJ2-1
CDR3: CASSLAGVYNEQFF

V: TRBV25-1
J: TRBJ2-5
CDR3: CASSRMASGETQYF

V: TRBV27
J: TRBJ1-5
CDR3: CASSFGQGFNQPQHF

V: TRBV5-8
J: TRBJ1-1
CDR3: CASSSRGSTEAFF

V: TRBV30
J: TRBJ1-1
CDR3: CAWSVRGNTEAFF

V: TRBV18
J: TRBJ2-2
CDR3: CASSPPGQGAIGELFF

V: TRBV9
J: TRBJ2-1
CDR3: CASSVAWGAGANEQFF

V: TRBV7-9
J: TRBJ2-6
CDR3: CASSLFPGANVLTF

V: TRBV29-1
J: TRBJ2-3
CDR3: CSVCFRGLETSTDTQYF

V: TRBV5-4
J: TRBJ1-4
CDR3: CASSQGSTNEKLFF

V: TRBV29-1
J: TRBJ1-1
CDR3: CSDIQGFVNTEAFF

V: TRBV29-1
J: TRBJ1-5
CDR3: CSVMMGVHQPQHF

V: TRBV14
J: TRBJ1-1
CDR3: CASSRGQGTVNTEAFF

V: TRBV29-1
J: TRBJ1-2
CDR3: CSVKYVGRYGYTF

V: TRBV27
J: TRBJ2-2
CDR3: CASSPLGWLTGELFF

V: TRBV5-1
J: TRBJ2-7
CDR3: CASSFGGQGNVYEQYF

V: TRBV5-4
J: TRBJ1-5
CDR3: CASSLARTVGDSNQPQHF

V: TRBV5-6
J: TRBJ2-5
CDR3: CASSHQETQYF

V: TRBV7-2
J: TRBJ2-7
CDR3: CASSPGTYEQYF

V: TRBV9
J: TRBJ1-1
CDR3: CASSVVSGAQTEAFF

V: TRBV19
J: TRBJ2-7
CDR3: CASSIRPGLVSYEQYF

V: TRBV18
J: TRBJ1-5
CDR3: CASSPGPRSQPQHF

V: TRBV7-2
J: TRBJ1-3
CDR3: CASSRGGAVSGNTIYF

V: TRBV5-1
J: TRBJ1-5
CDR3: CASSPGQVTSQPQHF

V: TRBV28
J: TRBJ1-5
CDR3: CASKGDQGLSNQPQHF

V: TRBV28
J: TRBJ2-7
CDR3: CASSSAGTGDHEQYF

V: TRBV7-2
J: TRBJ2-1
CDR3: CASSLGLAGGHNEQFF

V: TRBV28
J: TRBJ1-2
CDR3: CAAEARFGYTF

V: TRBV7-2
J: TRBJ2-1
CDR3: CASSLGVGKRQFF

V: TRBV9
J: TRBJ2-5
CDR3: CASSASGTETQYF

V: TRBV6-1
J: TRBJ2-7
CDR3: CASSPLGTGGVQQYF

V: TRBV6-1
J: TRBJ2-7
CDR3: CASSGGTGVSPYEQYF

V: TRBV28
J: TRBJ1-2
CDR3: CASTGRTSYGYTF

V: TRBV6-6
J: TRBJ1-5
CDR3: CASSDPGSGQPQHF

V: TRBV6-5
J: TRBJ1-5
CDR3: CASRQKGAGNQPQHF

V: TRBV18
J: TRBJ2-5
CDR3: CASSPQSGRPGETQYF

V: TRBV7-9
J: TRBJ1-2
CDR3: CASSLGRRPTYGYTF

V: TRBV19
J: TRBJ1-5
CDR3: CASSIFGNNQPQHF

V: TRBV4-1
J: TRBJ1-3
CDR3: CASSQDSVSGNTIYF

V: TRBV6-4
J: TRBJ2-5
CDR3: CASSATSGGQETQYF

V: TRBV19
J: TRBJ2-1
CDR3: CASNEGSYNEQFF

V: TRBV6-5
J: TRBJ1-5
CDR3: CASRRQGGNQPQHF

V: TRBV6-1
J: TRBJ1-2
CDR3: CASSQGQGEGKPF

V: TRBV5-1
J: TRBJ2-3
CDR3: CASSFSESTDTQYF

V: TRBV6-5
J: TRBJ1-2
CDR3: CASSKGGFYGYTF

V: TRBV5-1
J: TRBJ1-1
CDR3: CASSLDRGTEAFF

V: TRBV27
J: TRBJ2-3
CDR3: CASSLYRGRGADTQYF

V: TRBV10-3
J: TRBJ2-3
CDR3: CAISDGQGALVRIGDTQYF

V: TRBV9
J: TRBJ2-2
CDR3: CASSSLWNTGELFF

V: TRBV25-1
J: TRBJ2-3
CDR3: CASSEGQHPSTDTQYF

V: TRBV6-1
J: TRBJ2-3
CDR3: CASRLGDTQYF

V: TRBV27
J: TRBJ2-7
CDR3: CASMRTGVGYEQYF

V: TRBV29-1
J: TRBJ2-3
CDR3: CSVEHRGLTDTQYF